The entry that follows covers one T cell receptor beta chain sequence. Its antigen is not yet known. Possible read error: a much larger clone is one base away. The data were obtained in a study of blood T cells in healthy people across ages (dated by TCRdb to between 2015 and 2016). Broadly, across the study: Template switching captured roughly one uniquely barcoded TCR beta cDNA molecule per two T cells in model experiments. The study measured age-related changes in TCR beta repertoire diversity using deep sequencing normalized with unique cDNA molecular identifiers. The study analyzed two additional independent replicas of 1 million unique cDNA reads from the same blood draw for two donors, one aged 18 to 30 and one aged 80 or older. Donors were grouped into four age groups: young (average roughly 17 years), middle-aged (over 35), aged (about 60) and long-lived (approximately 81). To avoid experimental bias, donors of different ages were distributed randomly across sequencing lanes.

The 39 donors, aged roughly 6 to 100 years, were systemically healthy Caucasian individuals from Russia. Each donor gave around 9.9 milliliters of peripheral blood, collected into EDTA-treated Vacutainer tubes. Ficoll-Paque density-gradient centrifugation was used to isolate PBMCs, with at least 7 million per sample. Total RNA, at least 6 micrograms per sample, was extracted from PBMCs with Trizol reagent. Naive CD45RAhigh/CD27high T cell percentages were measured by flow cytometry on a PBMC aliquot from every donor. Here V drops 0 bases and J drops 1 base, and the junction holds 1 base not matched to any gene. CDR1 LGHNA and CDR2 YSLEER were looked up in the germline V gene. The CDR3 covers 15 residues, taking in both the cysteine and the phenylalanine. Only the CDR3 part of the read is kept: 45 bases, read in frame from the first base. The study at large found these results: Observed TCR beta diversity per million T cells fell roughly linearly with age, and a significant reduction was already apparent by age about 36. A strong correlation was found between observed TCR beta diversity and the percentage of naive T cells measured by flow cytometry. Estimates of total diversity based on one million sequenced T cells were considered lower bounds and underestimates. The long-lived group showed more naive CD4+ T cells, fewer expanded clones and increased TCR diversity than the aged group, suggesting age selection. The CMV infection status of donors was not known, potentially confounding age-related changes in expanded clonotypes. Conclusive comparison of naive and antigen-experienced compartments was prevented by the profiling of bulk unsorted PBMCs.

Libraries came from 5' RACE. Sequencing relied on an Illumina HiSeq 2500. The second PCR ran for about 6 to 12 cycles and used a J-beta primer mix along with a sample-barcoded 5' primer. Each TCR beta cDNA molecule received a unique molecular identifier from a template-switch 5' adaptor carrying 12 random nucleotides. Each sample yielded at least 3 million CDR3-containing paired-end reads. First-strand cDNA was synthesized from all RNA with the Mint cDNA synthesis kit, primed by a TRBC-specific oligonucleotide. After uracil-DNA glycosylase treatment, a first 18-cycle PCR used universal primers M1SS and BC2_uni_R on all cDNA. From the authors' description of their analysis: Normalization of each sample was performed by random selection of 1 million high-quality reads, each carrying a distinct molecular identifier. Reads sharing molecular identifiers were discarded rather than binned into consensus sequences. CDR3 identification, clonotype clustering and error correction used MiTCR with a Q25 quality threshold and the strictest error-elimination algorithm. A nonparametric unseen species model with Euler transformation was used to estimate a lower bound on total TCR beta diversity. TCRdb ran its own pipeline on the public reads, namely fastp trimming at Q25 and MiXCR clone calling, and kept in-frame beta chains. Every entry covers one CDR3 protein and lists the most common genes and DNA from its rows. The V and J calls were determined by TCRdb, not by the authors. This sample is represented by 1,500,000 or so distinct CDR3 sequences; approximately 43% of them were singletons. The ten largest clones take up about 3.8% of the sample.

This clonotype was obtained from a woman aged 18 to 35 in good health. Material: blood. The V and J genes are TRBV4-3 and TRBJ1-1; the central 8 bases match TRBD1. The nucleotide sequence is given as TGCGCCAGCAGCCAAGATGGACAGGGGAACACTGAAGCTTTCTTT. Translated, this is CASSQDGQGNTEAFF.